These 16 T cell receptor beta chains share one sample of origin, sequenced in a study of neurological immune-mediated disorders. From the 5' RACE reads, TCRdb called clonotypes with MiXCR, one entry per CDR3 protein. Found here are about 80,000 distinct CDR3 sequences, around a tenth of them singletons; the top ten hold about 1.7%. The sample taken for sequencing was PBMCs. These receptors all come from a man aged 45-65 years in good health.

This clonotype came up many times. The V call is TRBV15, the J call TRBJ1-5; no reliable D call. The germline V and J ends were trimmed by 1 base and 0 bases, with 10 bases remaining between them. Germline lookup yields CDR1 LNHNV and CDR2 YYDKDF (reference sequence). The CDR3 covers 16 residues. The CDR3 loop is CATSRGFGYSNQPQHF. In DNA, the CDR3 is TGTGCCACCAGCAGAGGGTTTGGGTATAGCAATCAGCCCCAGCATTTT.

This clonotype was seen ten or more times. The chain joins TRBV10-3 to TRBJ2-7; D ambiguous. Deletions cut 0 bases from V and 4 bases from J, with 13 bases between. The CDR3 is 15 residues long. Germline values: CDR1 ENHRY, CDR2 SYGVKD. The chain's CDR3 is CAISESTGWGYEQYF. The CDR3 coding sequence is TGTGCCATCAGTGAGTCGACTGGATGGGGTTACGAGCAGTACTTC.

This clonotype occurred many times. This chain links TRBV6-1 with TRBJ2-7; D unclear. Trimming took off 3 bases at V and 3 bases at J, with 6 bases between the two ends. This CDR3 comprises 12 residues. CDR1 and CDR2 (germline): MNHNS, SASEGT. The CDR3 reads CASSDSFYEQYF. In DNA, the CDR3 is TGTGCCAGCAGTGACAGTTTCTACGAGCAGTACTTC.

A note on this clonotype: A read error is possible here, since a much larger clone lies one base away. The J gene is TRBJ2-7, the V gene TRBV6-5; 7 nucleotides match TRBD1. CDR3 length: 15 amino acids. Germline values: CDR1 MNHEY, CDR2 SVGAGI. The CDR3 DNA follows: TGTTCCAGCAGTTACAGACAGGGCCTGGGGTACGAGCAGTACTTC. Translation gives CSSSYRQGLGYEQYF.

This clonotype was detected ten times or more. The CDR3 sequence is CSSHCGRALETQYF. CDR3 bases: TGCAGCTCCCATTGCGGGAGGGCCCTGGAGACCCAGTACTTC. The chain joins TRBV29-1 to TRBJ2-5; 9 bases match TRBD2. After removal of 8 bases from V and 5 bases from J, the junction contained 12 bases not matched to a gene. The germline V gene has CDR1 SQVTM and CDR2 ANQGSEA. This CDR3 has 14 residues.

This clonotype was seen only a few times. The gene calls are TRBV7-2 and TRBJ2-5; D gene ambiguous. Per germline, CDR1 SGHTA and CDR2 FQGNSA. This CDR3 comprises 15 residues. V was clipped by 3 bases and J by 4 bases, with 15 bases between them. CDR3 sequence: CASSLVSRIRETQYF. Here the CDR3 DNA reads TGTGCCAGCAGCTTGGTGTCCAGAATAAGAGAGACCCAGTACTTC.

This clonotype was observed many times. The chain couples TRBV7-8 to TRBJ1-2; no definite D call. V was trimmed by 1 base and J by 4 bases, leaving 10 bases between them. Looked up from germline, CDR1 is SGHVS and CDR2 is FQNEAQ. The length of the CDR3 is 14 residues. Written as DNA, the CDR3 is TGTGCCAGCAGCTTAGTTAGTGCGACCTATGGCTACACCTTC. Its protein is CASSLVSATYGYTF.

This clonotype came up many times. The V and J genes are TRBV5-1 and TRBJ1-6, with TRBD1 identical over 9 bases. After removal of 4 bases from V and 10 bases from J, the junction contained 3 bases not matched to a gene. This CDR3 has 13 amino acids. Germline V gene lookup returns CDR1 SGHRS and CDR2 YFSETQ. The CDR3 DNA sequence: TGCGCCAGCAGCAGGGACAGGGACTCACCCCTCCACTTT. Its protein is CASSRDRDSPLHF.

This clonotype was seen at least ten times. This chain uses TRBV5-1 with TRBJ1-2, with D possibly matching TRBD1 (5 bases). CDR1 is SGHRS, CDR2 YFSETQ, per germline. CDR3 length: 16 amino acids. With 3 bases removed from V and 8 bases from J, the gap between germline ends came to 23 bases. The CDR3 nucleotides read TGCGCCAGCAGCTCTTCTAGGGGCCGAGAAAGTGGAGGCTACACCTTC. Protein sequence: CASSSSRGRESGGYTF. Supplemented by reference TRBV5-1 and TRBJ1-2, the full variable domain reads KAGVTQTPRYLIKTRGQQVTLSCSPISGHRSVSWYQQTPGQGLQFLFEYFSETQRNKGNFPGRFSGRQFSNSRSEMNVSTLELGDSALYLCASSSSRGRESGGYTFGSGTRLTVV.

This clonotype was observed many times. The CDR3 sequence is CASSLVGFADTQYF. The CDR3 coding sequence is TGCGCCAGCAGCTTGGTCGGGTTCGCAGATACGCAGTATTTT. The chain employs TRBV5-1 and TRBJ2-3; D is ambiguous. V lost 0 bases and J 4 bases, leaving 9 bases between the germline ends. This CDR3 comprises 14 residues. Germline-derived CDR1 and CDR2 are SGHRS and YFSETQ.

In this sample, this clonotype turned up many times. This chain connects TRBV24-1 to TRBJ2-1, with D possibly matching TRBD2 (6 bases). The germline gives CDR1 KGHDR, CDR2 SFDVKD. The CDR3 has 16 amino acids. With 4 bases removed from V and 8 bases from J, the gap between germline ends came to 20 bases. The CDR3 sequence: CATSDAGLPATDEQFF. In nucleotides, the CDR3 is TGTGCCACCAGTGACGCCGGACTACCAGCCACAGATGAGCAGTTCTTC.

This chain's CDR3 is CASSYYLDSKLKAFF. The CDR3 bases are TGTGCCAGCAGTTACTATCTGGACAGCAAGTTGAAAGCTTTCTTT. V usage is TRBV6-2 or TRBV6-3 and J usage is TRBJ1-1; possible D gene TRBD1, 6 bases. The CDR3 consists of 15 residues. CDR1 is MNHEY, CDR2 SVGEGT, per germline. V lost 1 base and J 9 bases, leaving 18 bases between the germline ends.

This clonotype came up many times. CDR3 amino acids: CASSPPGFGELFF. Written as DNA, the CDR3 is TGTGCCAGCTCACCCCCAGGCTTCGGGGAGCTGTTTTTT. J is TRBJ2-2 and V is TRBV18, with unresolved D. Germline V gene data show CDR1 as KGHSH and CDR2 as LQKENI. Trimming shortened V by 3 bases and J by 7 bases, and 9 bases separated the two germline ends. There are 13 residues in the CDR3.

This clonotype has ten or more counts. This chain joins TRBV9 and TRBJ2-5, with D unclear. CDR3 length: 13 residues. Germline assignment: CDR1 SGDLS and CDR2 YYNGEE. The V gene lost 1 base and the J gene lost 2 bases, with 6 bases spanning the gap. CDR3 nucleotide sequence: TGTGCCAGCAGCGTAAGGGCTCAAGAGACCCAGTACTTC. Protein product: CASSVRAQETQYF.

This clonotype occurred many times. The chain combines TRBV12-3 or TRBV12-4 with TRBJ2-2; 7 bases are a match to TRBD1. CDR3 length equals 14 residues. Trimming cost V 7 bases and J 5 bases; bases outside gene matches: 7. The CDR3: CASIGTARTGELFF. The DNA of the CDR3 is TGTGCCAGCATTGGGACAGCACGAACCGGGGAGCTGTTTTTT.

This clonotype was seen at least ten times. The chain has TRBV19 and TRBJ1-3; D not certain. Trimming cost V 5 bases and J 0 bases, with 14 bases left between them. CDR1 and CDR2 (germline): LNHDA, SQIVND (reference sequence). There are 16 residues in the CDR3. CDR3 sequence: CASSPSRLSSGNTIYF. The CDR3 bases are TGTGCCAGTAGTCCCTCTCGCCTTTCCTCTGGAAACACCATATATTTT.